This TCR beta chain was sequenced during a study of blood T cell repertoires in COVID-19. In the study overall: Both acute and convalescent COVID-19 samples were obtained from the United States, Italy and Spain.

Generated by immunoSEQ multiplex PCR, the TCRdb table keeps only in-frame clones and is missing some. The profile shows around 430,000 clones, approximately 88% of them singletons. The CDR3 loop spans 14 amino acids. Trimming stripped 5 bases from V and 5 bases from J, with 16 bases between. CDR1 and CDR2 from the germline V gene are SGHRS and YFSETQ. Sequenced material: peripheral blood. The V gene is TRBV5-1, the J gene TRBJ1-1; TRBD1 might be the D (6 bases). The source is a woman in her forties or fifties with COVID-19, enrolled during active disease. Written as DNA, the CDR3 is TGCGCCAGCAGTGGGGGGGCCCGAAGGACTGAAGCTTTCTTT. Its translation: CASSGGARRTEAFF.